The clone carrying this T cell receptor (beta chain) was seen many times. Its antigen remains unidentified. Germline V gene data show CDR1 as MNHNS and CDR2 as SASEGT. This CDR3 is 15 amino acids long. Trimming removed 6 bases from V and 5 bases from J, with 19 bases in between. This sample is part of a study of T cells in Graves' hyperthyroidism and ophthalmopathy. Study at large: The authors collected peripheral blood at initial diagnosis, before any treatment.

Study results and caveats: Stable hyperthyroidism was separated from ophthalmopathy by a model based on 13 V-J features.

Newly diagnosed hyperthyroidism, duration under 2 months, in patients aged 18 to 65. Clinical symptoms, serum thyroxine and TRAb, thyroid ultrasound and orbital computed tomography were used for the diagnoses. RNA transcripts gave rise to amplified TCR beta CDR3 regions. Carried out on the TCR CDR3, a first-round RT-PCR used the HTBI primer set. TCRdb re-called the multiplex PCR reads with MiXCR, one entry per CDR3 protein. The profile covers around 440,000 distinct CDR3 sequences, with about 15% appearing a single time and approximately 7.5% taken by the ten largest. Sequencing was carried out using blood. The chain uses TRBV6-1 and TRBJ1-2, with D perhaps TRBD1 (5 bases). The sequence came from a woman younger than 35 with Graves' hyperthyroidism. The CDR3 sequence is CASSITGAARYGYTF. As DNA, the CDR3 is TGTGCCAGCAGCATTACAGGCGCAGCACGATATGGCTACACCTTC.